Each of the 13 T cell receptor beta chains below was sequenced from the same sample in a study of blood T cell repertoires in COVID-19 (dated by TCRdb to about 2020). The method was the immunoSEQ multiplex PCR assay. The immuneACCESS repertoire file appears here via TCRdb, limited to in-frame rearrangements. These files lack a portion of the clones; in checked studies, under half of the deficit traces to unresolved V genes, and the cause of the others is not known. Present in this sample are about 130,000 clones, almost 85% of which were seen just once. Around 12% of the sample rests with the top ten. Sequencing input: peripheral blood. The origin of the receptors is a woman under 40 who had recovered from COVID-19.

The V call is TRBV6-5, the J call TRBJ2-2, with D perhaps matching TRBD2 (6 bases). Looked up from germline, CDR1 is MNHEY and CDR2 is SVGAGI. Trimming removed 7 bases at V and 3 bases at J, with 15 bases between. The CDR3 covers 15 residues. The CDR3 spells CASKLLGEDTGELFF. CDR3 DNA sequence: TGTGCCAGCAAACTACTTGGGGAGGACACCGGGGAGCTGTTTTTT.

The chain uses TRBV2 and TRBJ2-3, with D possibly being TRBD2 (6 bases). CDR3 size: 14 residues. CDR1 and CDR2 from the germline V gene are SNHLY and FYNNEI. The V end lost 4 bases, the J end lost 1 base, and 9 bases lay between the germline ends. In nucleotides, the CDR3 is TGTGCCAGCAGTGTGACTAGAGGCACAGATACGCAGTATTTT. It specifies CASSVTRGTDTQYF.

This chain links TRBV5-1 with TRBJ2-7, with 8 bases identical to TRBD2. V was clipped by 0 bases and J by 1 base; unmatched bases: 9. CDR3 length: 17 amino acids. CDR1 SGHRS and CDR2 YFSETQ come from the germline V gene. The CDR3 reads CASSLDRGSGASYEQYF. CDR3 DNA: TGCGCCAGCAGCTTGGATCGGGGTAGCGGGGCTTCCTACGAGCAGTACTTC.

The chain is built from TRBV5-8 and TRBJ2-4; TRBD2 might be the D (5 bases). V lost 3 bases and J lost 0, with 10 bases in between. Germline V gene data show CDR1 as SGHTS and CDR2 as YDEGEE. CDR3 length: 15 residues. The DNA for the CDR3 is TGTGCCAGCAGCTCTCGGACTGTAGCCAAAAACATTCAGTACTTC. Its translation is CASSSRTVAKNIQYF. The full variable domain, its missing parts supplied by reference TRBV5-8 and TRBJ2-4, is EAGVTQSPTHLIKTRGQQATLRCSPISGHTSVYWYQQALGLGLQFLLWYDEGEERNRGNFPPRFSGRQFPNYSSELNVNALELEDSALYLCASSSRTVAKNIQYFGAGTRLSVL.

The chain uses TRBV5-5 and TRBJ2-3; possible D gene TRBD1, 6 bases. V lost 0 bases, J lost 2 bases, and 13 bases lay in between. This CDR3 has 16 amino acids. The V gene's germline CDR1 is SGHKS and CDR2 YYEKEE (reference sequence). The CDR3 bases are TGTGCCAGCAGCTTGGAGGGGGAGTTTAACACAGATACGCAGTATTTT. It translates to CASSLEGEFNTDTQYF.

The gene calls are TRBV9 and TRBJ2-3; maybe TRBD2 (6 bases). Per germline, CDR1 SGDLS and CDR2 YYNGEE. V dropped 3 bases and J dropped 4 bases, with 18 bases sitting between them. The CDR3 consists of 16 residues. Here the CDR3 reads CASSAGTLVSADTQYF. The DNA for the CDR3 is TGTGCCAGCAGCGCGGGGACTCTTGTCAGTGCAGATACGCAGTATTTT.

V and J are TRBV7-9 and TRBJ1-1; D is ambiguous. The germline V gene has CDR1 SEHNR and CDR2 FQNEAQ (reference sequence). The V end was cut by 4 bases, the J end by 1 base, with 10 bases between. CDR3 length equals 14 residues. The CDR3 DNA follows: TGTGCCAGCAGCTCCTTACAGCAGAACACTGAAGCTTTCTTT. Its translation: CASSSLQQNTEAFF.

The rearrangement links TRBV5-1 to TRBJ1-1; D unresolved. Germline assignment: CDR1 SGHRS and CDR2 YFSETQ. Trimming removed 2 bases at V and 0 bases at J, with 20 bases between. The CDR3 contains 18 residues. CDR3 DNA sequence: TGCGCCAGCAGCTTCCAATTCCTGACGGGGAACCTGAACACTGAAGCTTTCTTT. Its protein is CASSFQFLTGNLNTEAFF. Full variable domain (rest looked up from reference TRBV5-1 and TRBJ1-1): KAGVTQTPRYLIKTRGQQVTLSCSPISGHRSVSWYQQTPGQGLQFLFEYFSETQRNKGNFPGRFSGRQFSNSRSEMNVSTLELGDSALYLCASSFQFLTGNLNTEAFFGQGTRLTVV.

V gene TRBV19 combines with J gene TRBJ1-6; D is unclear. Germline V gene data show CDR1 as LNHDA and CDR2 as SQIVND (reference sequence). The CDR3 has 15 amino acids. V shed 7 bases and J shed 7 bases, with 17 bases lying between them. CDR3 loop: CASTTGRVTNSPLHF. The CDR3 DNA sequence: TGTGCCAGTACAACCGGTCGGGTCACGAATTCACCCCTCCACTTT.

The chain employs TRBV2 and TRBJ2-2; TRBD2 matches 7 bases. CDR3 length: 15 amino acids. Germline lookup yields CDR1 SNHLY and CDR2 FYNNEI. The ends lost 4 bases at V and 5 bases at J; junction bases unmatched: 7. The CDR3 loop reads CASSASGGRTGELFF. The DNA for the CDR3 is TGTGCCAGCAGTGCTAGCGGAGGGAGGACCGGGGAGCTGTTTTTT.

The chain recombines TRBV5-8 with TRBJ2-3; 8 bases line up with TRBD1. Trimming at V came to 5 bases and at J to 10 bases, leaving 6 bases not matched to a gene. CDR1 SGHTS and CDR2 YDEGEE come from the germline V gene. There are 12 residues in the CDR3. The CDR3 reads CASSPQGAAQYF. CDR3 in DNA: TGTGCCAGCAGTCCTCAGGGGGCTGCGCAGTATTTT.

About this clone: Other DNA variants within this sample encode the same CDR3. The rearrangement joins TRBV7-9 to TRBJ2-7; weak D call: TRBD1 (6 bases). V dropped 3 bases and J dropped 0 bases, with 9 bases sitting between them. Germline CDR1 reads SEHNR; CDR2 reads FQNEAQ (reference sequence). This CDR3 region has 14 residues. For the CDR3, the DNA is TGTGCCAGCAGCTTCGGACAGCCCTCCTACGAGCAGTACTTC. Protein: CASSFGQPSYEQYF. Complete variable domain (other parts from reference TRBV7-9 and TRBJ2-7): DTGVSQNPRHKITKRGQNVTFRCDPISEHNRLYWYRQTLGQGPEFLTYFQNEAQLEKSRLLSDRFSAERPKGSFSTLEIQRTEQGDSAMYLCASSFGQPSYEQYFGPGTRLTVT.

The rearrangement links TRBV6-5 to TRBJ2-4; TRBD1 is a possible D gene (5 bases). Per germline, CDR1 MNHEY and CDR2 SVGAGI. The CDR3 is 14 amino acids. V dropped 6 bases and J dropped 5 bases, with 14 bases sitting between them. The CDR3 DNA follows: TGTGCCAGCAGCTCCAGACAGAATGAAAACATTCAGTACTTC. This sequence encodes CASSSRQNENIQYF.